Presented here are 30 T cell receptor beta chains from one specimen sequenced in a study of OX40 agonist ivuxolimab in advanced cancers. The method was immunoSEQ multiplex PCR; TCRdb's version includes in-frame clones alone and lacks a portion of them. The profile shows just over 90,000 clones, roughly 90% of them singletons. This sample comprised CD4+ or CD8+ T cells sorted from blood, obtained in a trial of the OX40 agonist ivuxolimab. These receptors were taken from an adult with an advanced solid tumor such as melanoma, head and neck, liver or kidney cancer.

This chain uses TRBV13 with TRBJ2-3; 12 nucleotides agree with TRBD2. After removal of 6 bases from V and 5 bases from J, the junction contained 6 bases not matched to a gene. Germline V gene data show CDR1 as PRHDT and CDR2 as FYEKMQ (reference sequence). The CDR3 is made up of 15 amino acids. CDR3 DNA: TGTGCCAGCAGTCTAGCGGGAGGGATCCAAGATACGCAGTATTTT. Translation gives CASSLAGGIQDTQYF.

The chain has TRBV19 and TRBJ2-7, with TRBD1 matching 8 bases. Germline CDR1 LNHDA, CDR2 SQIVND (reference sequence). The CDR3 is 13 residues long. Trimming cost V 3 bases and J 4 bases; bases outside gene matches: 2. The CDR3 nucleotides read TGTGCCAGTAGTATCCAGGGGGCGTACGAGCAGTACTTC. Translating gives CASSIQGAYEQYF.

This clone was observed a single time. The chain is built from TRBV4-1 and TRBJ2-3; TRBD1 aligns across 7 bases. Trimming cost V 4 bases and J 2 bases; bases outside gene matches: 9. Germline CDR1 and CDR2: MGHRA and YSYEKL. The CDR3 is made up of 16 amino acids. The CDR3 loop is CASSLAGRGTTDTQYF. The CDR3 nucleotides are TGCGCCAGCAGCCTTGCGGGCAGGGGGACCACAGATACGCAGTATTTT.

V gene TRBV19 combines with J gene TRBJ2-7, with 8 bases lining up with TRBD1. V was clipped by 7 bases and J by 3 bases; unmatched bases: 5. Germline lookup yields CDR1 LNHDA and CDR2 SQIVND (reference sequence). CDR3 length: 13 amino acids. The CDR3 coding sequence is TGTGCCAGTACCCCCGGACAGGGCTACGAGCAGTACTTC. Protein sequence: CASTPGQGYEQYF. Combining the CDR3 with reference TRBV19 and TRBJ2-7 gives the whole variable domain DGGITQSPKYLFRKEGQNVTLSCEQNLNHDAMYWYRQDPGQGLRLIYYSQIVNDFQKGDIAEGYSVSREKKESFPLTVTSAQKNPTAFYLCASTPGQGYEQYFGPGTRLTVT.

This chain connects TRBV11-2 to TRBJ2-7, with D unclear. CDR1 and CDR2 from the germline V gene are SGHAT and FQNNGV. The CDR3 runs 15 residues. V lost 0 bases and J 3 bases, leaving 12 bases between the germline ends. CDR3 in amino acids: CASSLEASQVYEQYF. The CDR3 nucleotides read TGTGCCAGCAGCTTAGAGGCCAGCCAGGTCTACGAGCAGTACTTC.

The genes are TRBV27 and TRBJ2-7; TRBD2 agrees at 9 bases. CDR1 MNHEY and CDR2 SMNVEV come from the germline V gene (reference sequence). The CDR3 is 14 residues long. The V and J ends lost 5 bases and 5 bases, in that order; junction bases with no gene match: 7. CDR3: CASSLLAGYDEQYF. The CDR3, as DNA: TGTGCCAGCAGTCTCCTAGCGGGATATGACGAGCAGTACTTC.

The chain uses TRBV7-9 and TRBJ2-1, with D unresolved. The germline V and J ends were trimmed by 4 bases and 7 bases, with 5 bases remaining between them. CDR1 and CDR2 from the germline V gene are SEHNR and FQNEAQ (reference sequence). There are 11 residues in the CDR3. The CDR3 DNA sequence: TGTGCCAGCAGCTCGTGGAATGAGCAGTTCTTC. Its protein is CASSSWNEQFF.

This clone was seen a few times. The V gene is TRBV2, the J gene TRBJ1-1, with 7 bases that match TRBD1. This CDR3 region has 12 residues. Germline trimming cut 2 bases from V and 8 bases from J; bases unmatched to any gene: 2. Germline lookup yields CDR1 SNHLY and CDR2 FYNNEI. The CDR3: CASSELTGEAFF. The CDR3 nucleotides read TGTGCCAGCAGTGAATTGACAGGGGAAGCTTTCTTT.

The chain uses TRBV27 and TRBJ2-2, with 7 positions matching TRBD2. Germline V gene lookup returns CDR1 MNHEY and CDR2 SMNVEV (reference sequence). The CDR3 length is 14 residues. V was pared by 2 bases and J by 5 bases, with 2 bases of the junction left unmatched. CDR3: CASSLGLGTGELFF. CDR3 nucleotides: TGTGCCAGCAGTTTAGGACTAGGTACCGGGGAGCTGTTTTTT.

The CDR3 spells CASSQDRPGQTIYEQYF. DNA of the CDR3: TGTGCCAGCAGCCAAGATCGACCGGGACAGACCATATACGAGCAGTACTTC. The chain links TRBV4-2 to TRBJ2-7; 7 bases are shared with TRBD1. This CDR3 comprises 17 residues. The V gene end was trimmed by 0 bases and the J gene end by 4 bases; junction bases not matched to a gene: 12. The germline gives CDR1 LGHNA, CDR2 YNFKEQ.

The chain employs TRBV2 and TRBJ1-5; TRBD1 matches at 7 bases. Germline values: CDR1 SNHLY, CDR2 FYNNEI. CDR3 size: 15 residues. V lost 6 bases to trimming and J lost 4 bases; unmatched junction nucleotides: 9. CDR3 loop: CASSLDTGVNQPQHF. CDR3 in DNA: TGTGCCAGCAGCTTAGATACAGGGGTGAATCAGCCCCAGCATTTT.

This chain links TRBV7-7 with TRBJ2-4; weak D call: TRBD1 (6 bases). V gave up 3 bases and J gave up 7 bases, with 22 bases separating them. Germline lookup yields CDR1 SSHAT and CDR2 FNYEAQ (reference sequence). The CDR3 has 17 amino acids. The CDR3, as DNA: TGTGCCAGCAGCTTCGCCACTCTGACAGGAACCATGAACATTCAGTACTTC. Amino acids: CASSFATLTGTMNIQYF.

The V call is TRBV6-1, the J call TRBJ2-7; 7 bases line up with TRBD1. J gave up 3 bases and V 4 bases, and 6 bases lay outside the gene matches. Germline CDR1 reads MNHNS; CDR2 reads SASEGT. The CDR3 runs 14 residues. The CDR3 loop is CASSGTGVYYEQYF. The CDR3 nucleotides are TGTGCCAGCAGTGGTACAGGGGTTTACTACGAGCAGTACTTC.

This chain links TRBV28 with TRBJ2-2; weak D call: TRBD2 (6 bases). Deletions cut 5 bases from V and 5 bases from J, with 12 bases between. Germline V CDR1 and CDR2: MDHEN, SYDVKM. This CDR3 comprises 14 residues. CDR3 coding DNA: TGTGCCAGCAGTCCCGCCGGGACTACCGGGGAGCTGTTTTTT. It is translated as CASSPAGTTGELFF.

The rearrangement uses TRBV13 and TRBJ2-1; 11 bases are a match to TRBD1. Trimming removed 3 bases from V and 8 bases from J; junction bases left unmatched: 9. Germline CDR1 PRHDT, CDR2 FYEKMQ (reference sequence). The CDR3 length is 16 residues. The CDR3 loop reads CASSFRTGGAGDEQFF. The CDR3 DNA sequence: TGTGCCAGCAGCTTCCGGACAGGGGGCGCGGGAGATGAGCAGTTCTTC.

The gene calls are TRBV5-4 and TRBJ2-7, with 12 bases fitting TRBD2. V lost 4 bases and J lost 0; bases outside the gene matches: 5. CDR1 is SGHNT and CDR2 is YYREEE in the germline V gene (reference sequence). The CDR3 length is 16 residues. In DNA form, the CDR3 reads TGTGCCAGCAGCGCAACTAGCGGGGGGTCCTCCTACGAGCAGTACTTC. As protein: CASSATSGGSSYEQYF.

This chain links TRBV30 with TRBJ2-7; D may be TRBD1 (6 bases). The V gene lost 5 bases and the J gene lost 3 bases, with 14 bases spanning the gap. This CDR3 contains 13 residues. CDR1 is GTSNPN, CDR2 SVGIG, per germline (reference sequence). In nucleotides, the CDR3 is TGTGCCTGGGCTCAGGGACATAGCTACGAGCAGTACTTC. Protein sequence: CAWAQGHSYEQYF.

This chain links TRBV5-3 with TRBJ2-1; 8 nucleotides match TRBD1. TRBV5-3 is an open reading frame whose function is uncertain. The CDR3 spans 15 residues. Trimming cost V 3 bases and J 9 bases; bases outside gene matches: 11. DNA for the CDR3: TGTGCCAGAAGCTGGCGGACAGGGAGGCCCAGTGAGCAGTTCTTC. It translates to CARSWRTGRPSEQFF.

This rearrangement joins TRBV5-6 to TRBJ2-3; D not resolved. CDR1 SGHDT and CDR2 YYEEEE come from the germline V gene. Deletions cut 0 bases from V and 4 bases from J, with 6 bases between. The CDR3 is 13 residues long. The CDR3 protein is CASSLGSADTQYF. CDR3 in DNA: TGTGCCAGCAGCTTGGGGAGTGCAGATACGCAGTATTTT.

The CDR3 sequence is CASSPRGRETQYF. The DNA of the CDR3 is TGTGCCAGCAGCCCCAGGGGTCGGGAGACCCAGTACTTC. J is TRBJ2-5 and V is TRBV5-8; D possibly corresponds to TRBD1 (6 bases). Germline lookup yields CDR1 SGHTS and CDR2 YDEGEE. V lost 4 bases, J lost 5 bases, and 12 bases lay in between. The CDR3 totals 13 residues.

The chain uses TRBV7-6 and TRBJ1-1; D remains ambiguous. Germline lookup yields CDR1 SGHVS and CDR2 FNYEAQ. This CDR3 is built from 14 residues. Trimming shortened V by 2 bases and J by 0 bases, and 7 bases separated the two germline ends. CDR3 sequence: CASSLLLMNTEAFF. In DNA form, the CDR3 reads TGTGCCAGCAGCTTACTACTTATGAACACTGAAGCTTTCTTT.

V is TRBV19 and J is TRBJ1-1, with D uncertain. The CDR3 extends over 15 amino acids. The V gene's germline CDR1 is LNHDA and CDR2 SQIVND (reference sequence). The germline V and J ends were trimmed by 5 bases and 1 base, with 14 bases remaining between them. The CDR3 protein is CASSYMLFGNTEAFF. The CDR3 nucleotides read TGTGCCAGTAGTTACATGCTCTTCGGGAACACTGAAGCTTTCTTT.

The rearrangement joins TRBV6-4 to TRBJ2-2; TRBD1 aligns across 7 bases. CDR1 and CDR2 (germline): MRHNA, SNTAGT. The CDR3 runs to 16 residues. Losses at the gene ends were 4 bases for V and 2 bases for J; bases not matched to a gene: 7. CDR3 sequence (DNA): TGTGCCAGCAGTGCCATATGGGACAGTAACACCGGGGAGCTGTTTTTT. Translated: CASSAIWDSNTGELFF.

J is TRBJ1-2 and V is TRBV6-1; possible D gene TRBD1, 5 bases. Germline V CDR1 and CDR2: MNHNS, SASEGT. The germline V and J ends were trimmed by 4 bases and 7 bases, with 16 bases remaining between them. CDR3 length equals 14 residues. In nucleotides, the CDR3 is TGTGCCAGCAGTGGGCGCGGGGGGAATCGTGGCTACACCTTC. Translating gives CASSGRGGNRGYTF.

The gene calls are TRBV7-6 and TRBJ2-5; 12 bases agree with TRBD2. The CDR3 spans 17 residues. Germline CDR1 is SGHVS and CDR2 is FNYEAQ. J was trimmed by 4 bases and V by 1 base; bases with no gene match: 7. The DNA for the CDR3 is TGTGCCAGCAGCTTAGTGGGTCTGACTAGCGGGGGAGAGACCCAGTACTTC. It yields the protein CASSLVGLTSGGETQYF. Full variable domain (missing parts from reference TRBV7-6 and TRBJ2-5): GAGVSQSPRYKVTKRGQDVALRCDPISGHVSLYWYRQALGQGPEFLTYFNYEAQQDKSGLPNDRFSAERPEGSISTLTIQRTEQRDSAMYRCASSLVGLTSGGETQYFGPGTRLLVL.

The chain combines TRBV4-3 with TRBJ2-1; 7 nucleotides align to TRBD1. Germline assignment: CDR1 LGHNA and CDR2 YSLEER. V gave up 0 bases and J gave up 6 bases; unmatched junction bases: 17. This CDR3 has 19 residues. The CDR3 sequence is CASSQDSGGSWAPFNEQFF. The CDR3 coding sequence is TGCGCCAGCAGCCAAGATTCAGGGGGAAGTTGGGCGCCTTTCAATGAGCAGTTCTTC.

This rearrangement joins TRBV5-8 to TRBJ1-1; D gene uncertain. V was shortened by 2 bases and J by 1 base, with 3 bases between the two germline ends. Germline lookup yields CDR1 SGHTS and CDR2 YDEGEE. This CDR3 has 12 amino acids. The CDR3 protein is CASSFSNTEAFF. The DNA for the CDR3 is TGTGCCAGCAGCTTCTCGAACACTGAAGCTTTCTTT.

The chain joins TRBV19 to TRBJ1-2; D is undetermined. Germline lookup yields CDR1 LNHDA and CDR2 SQIVND (reference sequence). Trimming took 5 bases from V and 2 from J, leaving 6 bases between them. The CDR3 has 12 amino acids. The CDR3, as DNA: TGTGCCAGTAGTCGAGGGAACTATGGCTACACCTTC. Translation gives CASSRGNYGYTF.

The chain joins TRBV2 to TRBJ2-7; weak D call: TRBD2 (6 bases). The length of the CDR3 is 14 residues. With 8 bases removed from V and 7 bases from J, the gap between germline ends came to 21 bases. Germline V lookup: CDR1 SNHLY, CDR2 FYNNEI. CDR3 in DNA: TGTGCCAGCGGGAACGGGTGGGGGGAGAGTGAGCAGTACTTC. Translated: CASGNGWGESEQYF.

The count of this clone is one. CDR3 sequence reads: CASSLEDGAQNEKLFF. CDR3 DNA: TGTGCCAGCAGCTTGGAGGACGGGGCGCAAAATGAAAAACTGTTTTTT. This chain connects TRBV5-4 to TRBJ1-4, with a weak D call TRBD1 (5 bases). There are 16 residues in the CDR3. Germline loops: CDR1 SGHNT, CDR2 YYREEE (reference sequence). Trimming cost V 0 bases and J 5 bases, with 14 bases left between them.